This TCR beta chain was sequenced in a study of blood T cell repertoires in COVID-19. Study at large: Samples came from the United States, Italy and Spain, spanning acute and convalescent COVID-19. PBMCs, B-cell-depleted T cells, or T cells were the source of the cDNA or gDNA that made up the material.

CDR1 SGHKS and CDR2 YYEKEE come from the germline V gene (reference sequence). V was trimmed by 4 bases and J by 1 base, leaving 11 bases between them. CDR3 size: 14 residues. Authors' analysis steps: The authors estimated nucleated cell counts from reference gene primer amplification. TCRdb's copy holds only in-frame clones and misses some; the assay was immunoSEQ multiplex PCR. V and J calls and clone size are copied from that table; D and trimming were computed from the DNA. The sample lists around 200,000 clones; roughly 87% were seen once. This chain connects TRBV5-5 to TRBJ1-1, with unresolved D. Sequenced: peripheral blood. The TCR was taken from a man between 35 and 55 years old with active or convalescent COVID-19. The CDR3 protein is CASSLQAQNTEAFF. The DNA for the CDR3 is TGTGCCAGCAGCCTCCAGGCGCAGAACACTGAAGCTTTCTTT.